This T cell receptor (beta chain) comes out of a study of shared clonotypes between healthy human individuals. V was clipped by 5 bases and J by 2 bases, with 14 bases between them. The CDR3 sequence is 15 residues long. CDR1 and CDR2 (germline): SGHTA, FQGNSA. Profiled with immunoSEQ multiplex PCR; TCRdb holds only in-frame clones, not every one. The sample carries fewer than 550,000 clones, about 75% recorded once. The sequenced material came from PBMCs. This chain uses TRBV7-2 with TRBJ2-3; D might be TRBD1 or TRBD2, each matching 5 bases. The sequence was obtained from a woman in her 40s in good health. Some clones in this sample may be carry-over from other donors' samples. CDR3 in DNA: TGTGCCAGCAGCCCTTCCAGCGGACACACAGATACGCAGTATTTT. This translates into CASSPSSGHTDTQYF.